A single sample gave rise to the 15 T cell receptor beta chains below, sequenced in a study of regulatory T cells. Amplification used 52 TRBV primers and 13 TRBJ primers. The protocol was immunoSEQ multiplex PCR, while the TCRdb copy is restricted to in-frame clones and leaves out a portion. This table holds 15,000 or so clones, around 90% found once. The sample was CD8+ T cells sorted from blood. The receptors derive from a person aged 18 to 30 with CD3G deficiency.

This clone was picked up one time. The chain is built from TRBV4-3 and TRBJ1-1; no reliable D call. Germline lookup yields CDR1 LGHNA and CDR2 YSLEER. Trimming stripped 0 bases from V and 6 bases from J, with 11 bases between. The CDR3 contains 14 residues. CDR3 coding DNA: TGCGCCAGCAGCCAAGATCCGTGGCAGGCTGAAGCTTTCTTT. It translates to CASSQDPWQAEAFF.

V usage is TRBV9 and J usage is TRBJ2-7, with 7 bases matching TRBD1. J lost 3 bases, V lost 4 bases, and 7 bases had no gene match. The CDR3 extends over 14 amino acids. From germline, CDR1 is SGDLS and CDR2 YYNGEE. CDR3 sequence reads: CASSPTGTLYEQYF. The CDR3 coding sequence is TGTGCCAGCAGCCCGACAGGGACCCTCTACGAGCAGTACTTC.

The chain carries TRBV7-9 and TRBJ2-5, with TRBD2 matching over 11 bases. This CDR3 has 16 amino acids. Germline lookup yields CDR1 SEHNR and CDR2 FQNEAQ (reference sequence). The trim removed 4 bases at V and 1 base at J, leaving 5 bases unmatched. CDR3 in amino acids: CASSSLAGGLQETQYF. The CDR3 DNA sequence: TGTGCCAGCAGCTCATTAGCGGGGGGGCTCCAAGAGACCCAGTACTTC.

The chain combines TRBV27 with TRBJ2-5; TRBD1 is a possible D gene (5 bases). Deletions cut 6 bases from V and 0 bases from J, with 17 bases between. This CDR3 has 16 amino acids. Germline CDR1 MNHEY, CDR2 SMNVEV (reference sequence). CDR3 bases: TGTGCCAGCAGAGACCGCCCCGACAGTTACCAAGAGACCCAGTACTTC. This sequence encodes CASRDRPDSYQETQYF.

The rearrangement joins TRBV7-9 to TRBJ2-2; D ambiguous. The CDR3 covers 13 residues. Trimming removed 5 bases from V and 3 bases from J, with 7 bases in between. Germline CDR1 reads SEHNR; CDR2 reads FQNEAQ (reference sequence). As DNA, the CDR3 is TGTGCCAGCAGCCTACAGTACACCGGGGAGCTGTTTTTT. Encoded protein: CASSLQYTGELFF.

A remark on this clone: At the DNA level, this CDR3 is encoded by other sequences in the same sample as well. The CDR3 nucleotides read TGTGCCAGTAGCATTAGCGGTGAGCAGTTCTTC. It translates to CASSISGEQFF. The chain links TRBV5-4 to TRBJ2-1, with D possibly matching TRBD2 (6 bases). The CDR3 sequence is 11 residues long. Germline V gene data show CDR1 as SGHNT and CDR2 as YYREEE (reference sequence). Trimming took off 8 bases at V and 9 bases at J, with 12 bases between the two ends.

The V and J genes are TRBV20-1 and TRBJ2-3; D not certain. CDR1 and CDR2 from the germline V gene are DFQATT and SNEGSKA (reference sequence). Between the trimmed V and J ends, which lost 3 bases and 8 bases, there was a span of 6 bases. The CDR3 totals 10 residues. CDR3 in amino acids: CSARDATQYF. CDR3 DNA sequence: TGCAGTGCTAGGGATGCTACGCAGTATTTT.

This chain joins TRBV19 and TRBJ1-1, with a weak D call TRBD1 (5 bases). CDR3 length: 15 amino acids. CDR1 and CDR2 (germline): LNHDA, SQIVND (reference sequence). Trimming took off 6 bases at V and 0 bases at J, with 14 bases between the two ends. CDR3 coding DNA: TGTGCCAGTAGCCCTTCGGACACGATGAACACTGAAGCTTTCTTT. This gives the protein CASSPSDTMNTEAFF.

V usage is TRBV4-1 and J usage is TRBJ2-1; 9 bases line up with TRBD2. V was pared by 4 bases and J by 10 bases, with 11 bases of the junction left unmatched. The CDR3 length is 15 residues. Germline V lookup: CDR1 MGHRA, CDR2 YSYEKL. The CDR3 is CASSPSRGGAEEQFF. The CDR3 DNA reads TGCGCCAGCAGCCCCTCCCGCGGGGGGGCCGAAGAGCAGTTCTTC.

The chain joins TRBV11-2 to TRBJ1-3, with D possibly TRBD1 on 5 matching bases. The germline V gene has CDR1 SGHAT and CDR2 FQNNGV. Trimming pared 7 bases from V and 7 bases from J, leaving 26 bases between. The CDR3 loop spans 17 amino acids. This CDR3 reads CASTPWTRSPEGNTIYF. In DNA, the CDR3 is TGTGCCAGCACGCCATGGACACGTTCCCCGGAGGGCAACACCATATATTTT.

The chain has TRBV2 and TRBJ1-2, with D tentatively TRBD1 (5 bases). Germline CDR1 SNHLY, CDR2 FYNNEI. V was trimmed by 7 bases and J by 8 bases, leaving 20 bases between them. The CDR3 extends over 14 amino acids. CDR3 DNA: TGTGCCAGCATGACCCCCGGGGACTTGGGGGGCTACACCTTC. Amino acid sequence: CASMTPGDLGGYTF.

This chain uses TRBV7-9 with TRBJ2-1; TRBD2 is a possible D gene (7 bases). Trimming took 8 bases from V and 10 from J, leaving 21 bases between them. Germline assignment: CDR1 SEHNR and CDR2 FQNEAQ (reference sequence). CDR3 length equals 14 residues. CDR3: CASDWGGGAREQFF. DNA of the CDR3: TGTGCCAGCGATTGGGGCGGGGGCGCAAGGGAGCAGTTCTTC.

This chain connects TRBV28 to TRBJ2-1, with D hard to call. The V gene's germline CDR1 is MDHEN and CDR2 SYDVKM. V lost 2 bases and J lost 7, with 9 bases in between. The CDR3 consists of 13 residues. The CDR3 sequence is CASSLRVRNEQFF. The CDR3 region has the DNA TGTGCCAGCAGTTTAAGGGTTAGAAATGAGCAGTTCTTC.

The chain employs TRBV2 and TRBJ2-7; D call uncertain. The CDR3 extends over 9 amino acids. Trimming removed 8 bases at V and 5 bases at J, with 4 bases between. Germline assignment: CDR1 SNHLY and CDR2 FYNNEI. CDR3 sequence reads: CASGHEQYF. CDR3 nucleotides: TGTGCCAGCGGTCACGAGCAGTACTTC.

The chain has TRBV28 and TRBJ2-5, with D uncertain. Germline lookup yields CDR1 MDHEN and CDR2 SYDVKM. This CDR3 is built from 16 residues. Trimming took 4 bases from V and 5 from J, leaving 20 bases between them. The CDR3 loop reads CASSSSRGGDQETQYF. The CDR3 DNA reads as TGTGCCAGCAGTTCATCCCGCGGTGGGGATCAGGAGACCCAGTACTTC.